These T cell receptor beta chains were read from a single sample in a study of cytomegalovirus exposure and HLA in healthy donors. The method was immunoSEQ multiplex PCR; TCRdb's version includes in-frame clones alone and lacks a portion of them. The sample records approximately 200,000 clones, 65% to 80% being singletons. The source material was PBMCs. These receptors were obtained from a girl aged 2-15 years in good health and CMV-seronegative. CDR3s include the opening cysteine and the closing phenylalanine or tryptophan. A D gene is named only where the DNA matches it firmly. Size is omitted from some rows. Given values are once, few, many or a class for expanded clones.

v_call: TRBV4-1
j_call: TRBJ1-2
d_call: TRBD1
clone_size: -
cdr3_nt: TGCGCCAGCAGCTACCCGGGACAGGGAGTCTATGGCTACACCTTC
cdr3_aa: CASSYPGQGVYGYTF

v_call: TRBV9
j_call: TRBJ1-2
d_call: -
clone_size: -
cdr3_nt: TGTGCCAGCAGGGGGCCGTCCGGCTACACCTTC
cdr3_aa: CASRGPSGYTF

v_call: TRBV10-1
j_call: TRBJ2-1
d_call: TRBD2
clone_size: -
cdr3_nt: TGCGCCAGCAGTGAGTCGCGACTTAGCGGGAGGGCCTTCAATGAGCAGTTCTTC
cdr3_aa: CASSESRLSGRAFNEQFF

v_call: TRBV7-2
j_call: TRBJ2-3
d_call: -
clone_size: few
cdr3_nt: TGTGCCAGCAGCTTAACCGGGTCAGATACGCAGTATTTT
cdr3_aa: CASSLTGSDTQYF

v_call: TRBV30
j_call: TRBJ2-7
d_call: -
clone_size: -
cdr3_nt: TGTGCCTGGAGCACCGGTCGTTTTGAGCAGTACTTC
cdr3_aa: CAWSTGRFEQYF

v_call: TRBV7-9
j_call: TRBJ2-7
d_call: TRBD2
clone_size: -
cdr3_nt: TGTGCCAGCAGCAAACTAGCGAGGCCCTACGAGCAGTACTTC
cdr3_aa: CASSKLARPYEQYF

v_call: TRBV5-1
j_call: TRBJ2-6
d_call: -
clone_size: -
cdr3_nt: TGCGCCAGCGCCTCCGGCTCTGGGGCCAACGTCCTGACTTTC
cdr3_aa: CASASGSGANVLTF

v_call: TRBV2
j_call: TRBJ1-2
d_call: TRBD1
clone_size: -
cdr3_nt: TGTGCCAGCAGGGGGGGACAGGGCAGGGACTATGGCTACACCTTC
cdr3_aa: CASRGGQGRDYGYTF

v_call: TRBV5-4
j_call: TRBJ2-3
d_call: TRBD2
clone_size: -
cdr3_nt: TGTGCCAGCAGCTTTCTGGACGGGAGGGGCACAGATACGCAGTATTTT
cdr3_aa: CASSFLDGRGTDTQYF

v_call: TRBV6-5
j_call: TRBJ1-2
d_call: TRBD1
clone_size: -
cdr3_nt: TGTGCCAGCAGTTACTCGGATCCGGGACAGGACTATGGCTACACCTTC
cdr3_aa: CASSYSDPGQDYGYTF

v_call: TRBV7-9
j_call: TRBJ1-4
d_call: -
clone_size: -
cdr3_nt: TGTGCCAGCAGCTTAGGGACACTTACAACTAATGAAAAACTGTTTTTT
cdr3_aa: CASSLGTLTTNEKLFF

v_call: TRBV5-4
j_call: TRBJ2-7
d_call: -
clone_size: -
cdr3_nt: TGTGCCAGCAGCCCTGGGGCAGGAGGGACCTACGAGCAGTACTTC
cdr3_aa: CASSPGAGGTYEQYF

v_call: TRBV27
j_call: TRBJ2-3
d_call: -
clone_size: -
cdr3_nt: TGTGCCAGCAGTTTAGATAGACACCAGGTAGATACGCAGTATTTT
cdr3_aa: CASSLDRHQVDTQYF

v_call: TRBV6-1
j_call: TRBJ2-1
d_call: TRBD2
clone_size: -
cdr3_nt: TGTGCCAGCATTCTCCGGGCGGGAGGGCATGTTGAGCAGTTCTTC
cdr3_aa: CASILRAGGHVEQFF

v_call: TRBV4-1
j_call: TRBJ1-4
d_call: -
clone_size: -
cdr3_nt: TGCGCCAGCAGCCAATACCCTGATCAGTATGAAAAACTGTTTTTT
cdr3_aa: CASSQYPDQYEKLFF

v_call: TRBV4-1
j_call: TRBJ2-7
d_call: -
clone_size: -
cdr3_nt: TGCGCCAGCAGCCAAGCCCGCGAGCAGTACTTC
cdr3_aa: CASSQAREQYF

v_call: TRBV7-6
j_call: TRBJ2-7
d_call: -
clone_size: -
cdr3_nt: TGTGCCAGCAGTCTCAATCCAGTGTTCTCCAACAGGCTGCTCTCCTACGAGCAGTACTTC
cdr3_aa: CASSLNPVFSNRLLSYEQYF

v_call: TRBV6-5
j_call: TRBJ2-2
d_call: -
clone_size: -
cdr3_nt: TGTGCCAGCAGTTTGGGTGGGTACAGGAACACCGGGGAGCTGTTTTTT
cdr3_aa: CASSLGGYRNTGELFF